Presented here are 8 T cell receptor beta chains from one specimen sequenced in a study of T cell changes during pregnancy in multiple sclerosis. Assay used: immunoSEQ multiplex PCR; TCRdb lists only in-frame clones, some missing. Of 15,000 to 20,000 clones listed, 88% are singletons. The sequencing used CD8+ T cells from peripheral blood mononuclear cells, collected after pregnancy. The receptors shown here come from a female donor in good health, enrolled as a control in a pregnancy study.

This chain joins TRBV27 and TRBJ2-7, with TRBD2 matching over 9 bases. This CDR3 comprises 15 residues. Trimming took 4 bases from V and 3 from J; bases not matched to a gene: 7. Germline V gene data show CDR1 as MNHEY and CDR2 as SMNVEV (reference sequence). The CDR3 region has the DNA TGTGCCAGCAGTTACAGGCGGGGGGGTCTCTACGAGCAGTACTTC. It is translated as CASSYRRGGLYEQYF.

A remark on this clone: Sequence at one end of the junction differs from germline and may be a read error. This CDR3 reads CASSLLLGQVF. The CDR3 DNA reads TGTGCCAGCAGCCTCCTGCTGGGACAGGTTTTT. The rearrangement links TRBV5-6 to TRBJ1-2; 8 bases are shared with TRBD1. Germline V gene data show CDR1 as SGHDT and CDR2 as YYEEEE. The CDR3 totals 11 residues.

The CDR3 spells CASSAGGQSYYEQYF. The CDR3 nucleotides are TGTGCCAGCAGTGCCGGCGGACAGAGTTACTACGAGCAGTACTTC. The gene calls are TRBV6-5 and TRBJ2-7; weak D call: TRBD1 (6 bases). Germline CDR1 reads MNHEY; CDR2 reads SVGAGI. There are 15 residues in the CDR3. Trimming cost V 5 bases and J 3 bases, with 17 bases left between them.

The table lists this clone with a few counts. This sequence joins TRBV9 and TRBJ1-1, with D possibly matching TRBD1 (5 bases). This CDR3 has 13 residues. With 0 bases removed from V and 5 bases from J, the gap between germline ends came to 8 bases. Germline V CDR1 and CDR2: SGDLS, YYNGEE. The CDR3 DNA reads as TGTGCCAGCAGCGTAGGGTCAGGGACTGAAGCTTTCTTT. This translates into CASSVGSGTEAFF. Supplemented by reference TRBV9 and TRBJ1-1, the full variable domain reads DSGVTQTPKHLITATGQRVTLRCSPRSGDLSVYWYQQSLDQGLQFLIQYYNGEERAKGNILERFSAQQFPDLHSELNLSSLELGDSALYFCASSVGSGTEAFFGQGTRLTVV.

The CDR3 protein is CASSLTPGGSPLHF. In nucleotides, the CDR3 is TGTGCCAGCAGCCTCACCCCTGGAGGTTCACCCCTCCACTTT. The chain joins TRBV7-6 to TRBJ1-6; D gene unclear. CDR1 SGHVS and CDR2 FNYEAQ come from the germline V gene. The CDR3 is 14 residues long. The V end lost 5 bases, the J end lost 9 bases, and 14 bases lay between the germline ends.

To note about this clone: One end of the junction fails to match germline, which may point to a read error. The chain recombines TRBV9 with TRBJ1-2; TRBD1 might be the D (5 bases). The CDR3 has 14 amino acids. Germline CDR1 is SGDLS and CDR2 is YYNGEE. The CDR3 protein is CASSVGGGGVTFSF. CDR3 sequence (DNA): TGTGCCAGCAGCGTAGGAGGTGGAGGGGTTACCTTTAGCTTC.

This clone has only one observation. The chain uses TRBV27 and TRBJ2-7; 13 nucleotides line up with TRBD2. The CDR3 contains 15 residues. CDR1 is MNHEY and CDR2 is SMNVEV in the germline V gene (reference sequence). Losses at the gene ends were 4 bases for V and 3 bases for J; bases not matched to a gene: 3. The CDR3 spells CASSSGLAGVYEQYF. The CDR3 bases are TGTGCCAGCAGTTCCGGACTAGCGGGGGTCTACGAGCAGTACTTC.

The chain couples TRBV27 to TRBJ2-7; 9 positions match TRBD1. CDR1 is MNHEY, CDR2 SMNVEV, per germline (reference sequence). This CDR3 has 15 residues. Trimming at V came to 9 bases and at J to 4 bases, leaving 13 bases not matched to a gene. The CDR3 DNA sequence: TGTGCCAGTAGGGGACCGGGACAGGGCGGTTACGAGCAGTACTTC. Translated: CASRGPGQGGYEQYF.